These 26 T cell receptor beta chains were sequenced from one sample in a study of memory CD4+ T cells and cytomegalovirus serostatus. Single viable CD3+CD4+CD8-CD45RO+ cells were sorted as the memory CD4+ T cells. TCRdb keeps only in-frame clones here, not all; method: immunoSEQ multiplex PCR. Of 55,000 or so clones in the sample, 60% to 85% are singletons; the top ten hold around 1.5%. Sequenced sample: memory CD4+ T cells from blood. The source is an adult in good health and CMV-seropositive.

The V gene is TRBV10-3, the J gene TRBJ2-3, with a tentative D call TRBD2 (6 bases). The V gene lost 0 bases and the J gene lost 1 base, with 11 bases spanning the gap. The germline V gene encodes CDR1 ENHRY and CDR2 SYGVKD. The CDR3 spans 16 residues. CDR3 coding DNA: TGTGCCATCAGTGAGTCGGTAGGCGGGGGCACAGATACGCAGTATTTT. Protein product: CAISESVGGGTDTQYF.

The chain links TRBV19 to TRBJ2-1, with TRBD2 matching over 12 bases. CDR1 is LNHDA, CDR2 SQIVND, per germline (reference sequence). This CDR3 region has 14 residues. The V segment lost 9 bases and the J segment 8 bases; nucleotides outside the gene matches: 8. The CDR3: CARLTSGRSHEQFF. The CDR3 DNA reads as TGTGCCAGGCTAACTAGCGGGAGGTCCCATGAGCAGTTCTTC.

The V call is TRBV19, the J call TRBJ1-2, with D unresolved. The ends were cut back, 3 bases at V and 4 bases at J, with 9 bases in the middle. The CDR3 is 13 residues long. CDR1 is LNHDA and CDR2 is SQIVND in the germline V gene (reference sequence). The CDR3 DNA follows: TGTGCCAGTAGTATCGCGGGCAGCTATGGCTACACCTTC. This translates into CASSIAGSYGYTF.

This chain links TRBV7-2 with TRBJ2-7; D may be TRBD1 (6 bases). The length of the CDR3 is 15 residues. V was pared by 5 bases and J by 3 bases, with 17 bases between. Germline CDR1 and CDR2: SGHTA and FQGNSA. The CDR3 spells CASSQTGQTNYEQYF. In nucleotides, the CDR3 is TGTGCCAGCAGCCAAACGGGACAAACGAACTACGAGCAGTACTTC.

This chain connects TRBV29-1 to TRBJ1-1, with TRBD1 matching over 9 bases. From germline, CDR1 is SQVTM and CDR2 ANQGSEA. The junction had 11 bases not matched to a gene; V was cut back by 7 bases and J by 8 bases. The CDR3 contains 13 residues. DNA for the CDR3: TGCAGCGGCGTCCCGGGACAGGGACCAGAAGCTTTCTTT. The encoded protein is CSGVPGQGPEAFF.

The V call is TRBV6-1, the J call TRBJ2-3, with 8 positions matching TRBD1. Germline values: CDR1 MNHNS, CDR2 SASEGT. J lost 0 bases, V lost 4 bases, and 6 bases had no gene match. This CDR3 is built from 16 residues. CDR3: CASSGPRDRSTDTQYF. CDR3 nucleotides: TGTGCCAGCAGTGGCCCAAGGGACAGGAGCACAGATACGCAGTATTTT.

The chain couples TRBV4-2 to TRBJ1-2; no reliable D call. Trimming left V 5 bases short and J 5 bases short, with 24 bases between. Germline V gives CDR1 LGHNA, CDR2 YNFKEQ. The CDR3 covers 17 residues. The CDR3 here is CASSASAASGVGYGYTF. Here the CDR3 DNA reads TGTGCCAGCAGCGCCTCCGCGGCGTCAGGCGTTGGATATGGCTACACCTTC.

This chain connects TRBV5-1 to TRBJ2-5; tentatively, D is TRBD1 or TRBD2 (5 bases each). This CDR3 has 14 amino acids. The V gene lost 5 bases and the J gene lost 7 bases, with 18 bases spanning the gap. The germline gives CDR1 SGHRS, CDR2 YFSETQ. In nucleotides, the CDR3 is TGCGCCAGCAGGCCCGGGACGGATGGACGGACCCAGTACTTC. Its translation is CASRPGTDGRTQYF.

The chain combines TRBV11-2 with TRBJ2-1; D unclear. V lost 0 bases and J lost 0, with 6 bases in between. The CDR3 consists of 15 residues. CDR1 and CDR2 (germline): SGHAT, FQNNGV. CDR3 bases: TGTGCCAGCAGCTTAGACAGGAGCTCCTACAATGAGCAGTTCTTC. Its protein is CASSLDRSSYNEQFF.

The chain carries TRBV5-1 and TRBJ2-1; 9 bases align to TRBD2. V was clipped by 2 bases and J by 0 bases; unmatched bases: 3. The CDR3 has 16 amino acids. CDR1 is SGHRS and CDR2 is YFSETQ in the germline V gene. The CDR3 sequence: CASSFLAGVSYNEQFF. The CDR3 DNA reads as TGCGCCAGCAGCTTCTTAGCGGGAGTCTCCTACAATGAGCAGTTCTTC.

This clone has just one count. The chain combines TRBV9 with TRBJ2-1, with 10 bases that match TRBD1. CDR3 length: 15 residues. J lost 3 bases, V lost 2 bases, and 2 bases had no gene match. Germline V lookup: CDR1 SGDLS, CDR2 YYNGEE. CDR3 region: CASSVGDRGYNEQFF. The CDR3 nucleotides read TGTGCCAGCAGCGTTGGGGACAGGGGCTACAATGAGCAGTTCTTC.

The genes are TRBV18 and TRBJ1-6, with TRBD1 matching 8 bases. CDR1 is KGHSH, CDR2 LQKENI, per germline. The CDR3 spans 14 residues. V trimming: 6 bases; J trimming: 7 bases; junction bases outside the gene matches: 5. CDR3 DNA: TGTGCCAGCTCCGGACAGGGAACGAATTCACCCCTCCACTTT. It codes for CASSGQGTNSPLHF.

In nucleotides, the CDR3 is TGTGCCAGCAGCTTAGGGCGCTCCTACGAGCAGTACTTC. This sequence encodes CASSLGRSYEQYF. The chain has TRBV7-2 and TRBJ2-7; D not resolved. CDR3 length: 13 residues. V dropped 1 base and J dropped 0 bases, with 4 bases sitting between them. Per germline, CDR1 SGHTA and CDR2 FQGNSA.

This rearrangement joins TRBV19 to TRBJ2-1; 9 nucleotides match TRBD2. CDR1 and CDR2 from the germline V gene are LNHDA and SQIVND (reference sequence). The ends lost 8 bases at V and 4 bases at J; junction bases unmatched: 12. The CDR3 runs to 16 residues. Written as DNA, the CDR3 is TGTGCCAGTCGAGACTTAAGCGGGGGGAAATACAATGAGCAGTTCTTC. Its protein product is CASRDLSGGKYNEQFF.

This chain uses TRBV9 with TRBJ1-1, with D possibly TRBD1 on 5 matching bases. Germline lookup yields CDR1 SGDLS and CDR2 YYNGEE. The germline V and J ends were trimmed by 4 bases and 1 base, with 14 bases remaining between them. CDR3 size: 15 residues. The CDR3 sequence is CASSPRWGENTEAFF. CDR3 coding DNA: TGTGCCAGCAGCCCCCGGTGGGGGGAGAACACTGAAGCTTTCTTT.

This clone was counted between two and nine times. This chain uses TRBV10-2 with TRBJ1-2, with a possible D match to TRBD1 (6 bases). The CDR3 totals 15 residues. Trimming removed 2 bases from V and 3 bases from J, with 13 bases in between. Per germline, CDR1 WSHSY and CDR2 SAAADI. In nucleotides, the CDR3 is TGCGCCAGCAGTGAGGTTACAGGGCTCGACTATGGCTACACCTTC. This codes for CASSEVTGLDYGYTF.

Here the CDR3 DNA reads TGTGCCAGCAAACGGGGAGAGTACGAGCAGTACTTC. It encodes CASKRGEYEQYF. This chain joins TRBV2 and TRBJ2-7, with D tentatively TRBD2 (5 bases). The CDR3 loop spans 12 amino acids. The germline V gene has CDR1 SNHLY and CDR2 FYNNEI. V shed 7 bases and J shed 4 bases, with 11 bases lying between them.

CDR3 sequence (DNA): TGTGCCAGCAGCTTCACGGGGTCGAACACCGGGGAGCTGTTTTTT. It encodes CASSFTGSNTGELFF. This chain links TRBV5-6 with TRBJ2-2; tentatively, D is TRBD2 (5 bases). There are 15 residues in the CDR3. Germline CDR1 and CDR2: SGHDT and YYEEEE. Trimming cost V 2 bases and J 0 bases, with 8 bases left between them.

The V call is TRBV5-6, the J call TRBJ1-2; TRBD1 might be the D (6 bases). The V and J ends lost 0 bases and 8 bases respectively, with 11 bases between them. Germline CDR1 SGHDT, CDR2 YYEEEE. The CDR3 has 13 amino acids. CDR3 loop: CASSLGNRDGYTF. CDR3 bases: TGTGCCAGCAGCTTGGGCAACAGGGACGGCTACACCTTC.

The chain carries TRBV7-8 and TRBJ2-5, with 7 bases matching TRBD2. In germline, CDR1 is SGHVS, CDR2 FQNEAQ. V was pared by 5 bases and J by 7 bases, with 13 bases of the junction left unmatched. The CDR3 extends over 15 amino acids. In nucleotides, the CDR3 is TGTGCCAGCAGCCCGTCCCGGGACTACTCCGGGACCCAGTACTTC. The encoded protein is CASSPSRDYSGTQYF.

The CDR3 sequence is CASSLRLVAGANVLTF. DNA for the CDR3: TGTGCCAGCAGTTTAAGACTAGTTGCTGGGGCCAACGTCCTGACTTTC. The chain uses TRBV27 and TRBJ2-6; a weak D match, TRBD2 (6 bases). Between the trimmed V and J ends, which lost 2 bases and 2 bases, there was a span of 10 bases. The CDR3 contains 16 residues. Germline loops: CDR1 MNHEY, CDR2 SMNVEV (reference sequence).

The rearrangement links TRBV21-1 to TRBJ1-2. TRBV21-1 is termed a pseudogene. This CDR3 comprises 17 residues. This CDR3 is CASSKALYGRANYGYTF. CDR3 DNA sequence: TGTGCCAGCAGCAAAGCGCTTTATGGGAGGGCTAACTATGGCTACACCTTC.

The V call is TRBV5-1, the J call TRBJ2-7, with TRBD2 as a possible D gene (5 bases). With 2 bases removed from V and 3 bases from J, the gap between germline ends came to 9 bases. Germline values: CDR1 SGHRS, CDR2 YFSETQ. The CDR3 runs 13 residues. The CDR3 loop is CASSFGRGYEQYF. CDR3 bases: TGCGCCAGCAGCTTCGGACGGGGCTACGAGCAGTACTTC.

J is TRBJ1-3 and V is TRBV4-2; TRBD1 is a possible D gene (5 bases). The CDR3 spans 18 residues. Per germline, CDR1 LGHNA and CDR2 YNFKEQ. The V gene lost 1 base and the J gene lost 0 bases, with 16 bases spanning the gap. The CDR3 is CASSQGGRVRLSGNTIYF. CDR3 bases: TGTGCCAGCAGCCAAGGGGGCAGGGTCCGTCTCTCTGGAAACACCATATATTTT.

The J gene is TRBJ2-7, the V gene TRBV6-5, with 8 bases identical to TRBD2. V was pared by 0 bases and J by 4 bases, with 2 bases of the junction left unmatched. Germline V gene lookup returns CDR1 MNHEY and CDR2 SVGAGI. This CDR3 comprises 14 residues. In DNA form, the CDR3 reads TGTGCCAGCAGTTACTCGACGGGGGGGTACGAGCAGTACTTC. Protein: CASSYSTGGYEQYF.

The chain combines TRBV11-3 with TRBJ2-1; TRBD2 is a possible D gene (5 bases). Trimming took 1 base from V and 6 from J, leaving 10 bases between them. The CDR3 has 14 amino acids. Per the germline V gene, CDR1 is SGHNT and CDR2 is YENEEA. Written as DNA, the CDR3 is TGTGCCAGCAGCTTAGGAGGACTCAGCAATGAGCAGTTCTTC. Translated: CASSLGGLSNEQFF.